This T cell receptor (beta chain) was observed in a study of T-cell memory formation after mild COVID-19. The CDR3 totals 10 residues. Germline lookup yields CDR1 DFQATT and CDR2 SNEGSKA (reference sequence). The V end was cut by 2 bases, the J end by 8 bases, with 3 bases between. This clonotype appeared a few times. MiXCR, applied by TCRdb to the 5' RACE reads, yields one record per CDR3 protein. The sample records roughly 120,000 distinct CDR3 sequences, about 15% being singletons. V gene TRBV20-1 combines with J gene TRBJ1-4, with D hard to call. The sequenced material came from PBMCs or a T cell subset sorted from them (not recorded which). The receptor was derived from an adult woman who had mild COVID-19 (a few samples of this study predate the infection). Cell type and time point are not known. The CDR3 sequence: CSARQEKLFF. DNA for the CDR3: TGCAGTGCTAGACAGGAAAAACTGTTTTTT.